What follows are 25 T cell receptor beta chains derived from one specimen sequenced in a study of PD-1 blockade in classical Hodgkin lymphoma. In every patient, relapse followed autologous stem cell transplantation, while exposure to brentuximab vedotin differed. The assay was immunoSEQ multiplex PCR, and TCRdb's table has in-frame clones only and misses some. The profile covers 90,000 to 100,000 clones, with 89% appearing a single time and 9.5% to 12% taken by the ten largest. This specimen was peripheral blood mononuclear cells (PBMCs), taken before the second cycle of nivolumab. The receptors originated from a human donor with classical Hodgkin lymphoma.

The chain is built from TRBV5-1 and TRBJ1-6, with 9 bases matching TRBD1. The CDR3 loop spans 16 amino acids. Trimming removed 3 bases from V and 8 bases from J; junction bases left unmatched: 9. CDR1 is SGHRS and CDR2 is YFSETQ in the germline V gene. CDR3 in DNA: TGCGCCAGCAGCTACACGGACAGGGGTTCTCATTCACCCCTCCACTTT. It is translated as CASSYTDRGSHSPLHF.

The table lists this clone with a count of one. This chain joins TRBV28 and TRBJ2-5; TRBD1 matches 7 bases. CDR3 length: 14 amino acids. Germline trimming cut 7 bases from V and 4 bases from J; bases unmatched to any gene: 9. CDR1 MDHEN and CDR2 SYDVKM come from the germline V gene. Here the CDR3 reads CASNPGQRTETQYF. CDR3 sequence (DNA): TGTGCCAGCAACCCGGGACAGAGAACAGAGACCCAGTACTTC.

The genes are TRBV6-1 and TRBJ2-7; D may be TRBD2 (5 bases). The germline CDR1 and CDR2 sequences are MNHNS and SASEGT. V was shortened by 3 bases and J by 7 bases, with 16 bases between the two germline ends. This CDR3 spans 14 amino acids. The CDR3 sequence is CASSDIRGSLEQYF. In nucleotides, the CDR3 is TGTGCCAGCAGTGATATTCGGGGTTCATTAGAGCAGTACTTC.

The chain employs TRBV5-4 and TRBJ2-3; TRBD2 might be the D (5 bases). Trimming pared 4 bases from V and 3 bases from J, leaving 21 bases between. The CDR3 is made up of 17 amino acids. Germline values: CDR1 SGHNT, CDR2 YYREEE (reference sequence). CDR3 in amino acids: CASSGDVGLFGTDTQYF. CDR3 DNA sequence: TGTGCCAGCAGCGGCGACGTCGGACTTTTCGGTACAGATACGCAGTATTTT.

The chain couples TRBV7-7 to TRBJ2-1; 10 nucleotides match TRBD1. After removal of 5 bases from V and 2 bases from J, the junction contained 6 bases not matched to a gene. Germline V gene lookup returns CDR1 SSHAT and CDR2 FNYEAQ (reference sequence). The CDR3 runs to 16 residues. CDR3 residues: CASSPGQGFPYNEQFF. CDR3 DNA sequence: TGTGCCAGCAGCCCGGGACAGGGGTTCCCCTACAATGAGCAGTTCTTC.

This clone has only a few counts. The chain has TRBV6-5 and TRBJ2-7, with D maybe TRBD1 (6 bases). V lost 8 bases, J lost 6 bases, and 14 bases lay in between. In germline, CDR1 is MNHEY, CDR2 SVGAGI. CDR3 length equals 12 residues. DNA for the CDR3: TGTGCCAGCGGAGTTGGGGGCGTCGAGCAGTACTTC. It encodes CASGVGGVEQYF.

The genes are TRBV6-1 and TRBJ2-7; weak D call: TRBD2 (6 bases). Trimming shortened V by 8 bases and J by 5 bases, and 16 bases separated the two germline ends. The CDR3 spans 13 residues. The germline V gene has CDR1 MNHNS and CDR2 SASEGT. The CDR3 protein is CASSREVWNEQYF. Written as DNA, the CDR3 is TGTGCCAGCTCGAGGGAGGTTTGGAACGAGCAGTACTTC.

The chain carries TRBV18 and TRBJ2-1; the match to TRBD2 covers 11 bases. The J segment lost 9 bases and the V segment lost 0 bases, leaving 4 bases of the junction unmatched. Germline V gene lookup returns CDR1 KGHSH and CDR2 LQKENI. The CDR3 contains 15 residues. CDR3 in amino acids: CASSPPSGRVGEQFF. Written as DNA, the CDR3 is TGTGCCAGCTCACCACCTAGCGGGAGGGTTGGTGAGCAGTTCTTC.

V and J are TRBV4-1 and TRBJ1-4; 9 bases are shared with TRBD1. CDR1 is MGHRA and CDR2 is YSYEKL in the germline V gene. Trimming cost V 4 bases and J 14 bases; bases outside gene matches: 11. The CDR3 totals 14 residues. The CDR3 region has the DNA TGCGCCAGCAGCCGAGACAGGGGGGTACAAGCGCTGTTTTTT. Its translation is CASSRDRGVQALFF.

This clone was seen just once. J is TRBJ2-2 and V is TRBV11-2; D ambiguous. The CDR3 runs to 13 residues. Trimming stripped 0 bases from V and 3 bases from J, with 2 bases between. Germline CDR1 and CDR2: SGHAT and FQNNGV. Here the CDR3 DNA reads TGTGCCAGCAGCTTAGAATACACCGGGGAGCTGTTTTTT. Its protein product is CASSLEYTGELFF.

Only one count was recorded for this clone. This sequence joins TRBV18 and TRBJ1-5, with TRBD1 identical over 8 bases. There are 13 residues in the CDR3. V trimming: 6 bases; J trimming: 4 bases; junction bases outside the gene matches: 2. The germline gives CDR1 KGHSH, CDR2 LQKENI. DNA for the CDR3: TGTGCCAGCTCCGGGGACAGGAATCAGCCCCAGCATTTT. Translated, it gives CASSGDRNQPQHF.

This clone occurred a few times. This chain joins TRBV28 and TRBJ2-1; 8 nucleotides match TRBD1. Trimming at V came to 10 bases and at J to 0 bases, leaving 14 bases not matched to a gene. The CDR3 has 17 residues. CDR1 and CDR2 (germline): MDHEN, SYDVKM. CDR3 nucleotide sequence: TGTGCCACCAGGGGTTTGTCTACAGGGGGCTCCTACAATGAGCAGTTCTTC. It is translated as CATRGLSTGGSYNEQFF.

The chain carries TRBV27 and TRBJ2-2, with D possibly being TRBD1 (5 bases). The germline V and J ends were trimmed by 7 bases and 4 bases, with 7 bases remaining between them. Germline lookup yields CDR1 MNHEY and CDR2 SMNVEV (reference sequence). This CDR3 is built from 12 residues. As DNA, the CDR3 is TGTGCCAGCAATGGGGCCACCGGGGAGCTGTTTTTT. Protein sequence: CASNGATGELFF.

This clone was observed a few times. V and J are TRBV7-9 and TRBJ1-6, with 10 bases identical to TRBD1. The CDR3 sequence is 14 residues long. J gave up 6 bases and V 5 bases, and 1 base lay outside the gene matches. Germline V gene lookup returns CDR1 SEHNR and CDR2 FQNEAQ (reference sequence). The CDR3 loop is CASSGQGGNSPLHF. CDR3 in DNA: TGTGCCAGCAGCGGACAGGGGGGTAATTCACCCCTCCACTTT.

V and J are TRBV18 and TRBJ2-2; 7 nucleotides line up with TRBD2. The junction had 6 bases not matched to a gene; V was cut back by 8 bases and J by 0 bases. This CDR3 spans 15 amino acids. Germline V CDR1 and CDR2: KGHSH, LQKENI. In DNA form, the CDR3 reads TGTGCCAGCCCCACCGGGACTACGAACACCGGGGAGCTGTTTTTT. This codes for CASPTGTTNTGELFF.

The J gene is TRBJ2-1, the V gene TRBV4-1; D gene uncertain. Trimming removed 4 bases at V and 3 bases at J, with 7 bases between. CDR1 MGHRA and CDR2 YSYEKL come from the germline V gene. CDR3 length: 13 amino acids. The CDR3 here is CASSLIYYNEQFF. DNA of the CDR3: TGCGCCAGCAGCCTTATCTACTACAATGAGCAGTTCTTC.

This chain uses TRBV29-1 with TRBJ1-4; D is undetermined. Germline V lookup: CDR1 SQVTM, CDR2 ANQGSEA. Deletions cut 0 bases from V and 7 bases from J, with 12 bases between. The CDR3 length is 14 residues. The CDR3 bases are TGCAGCGTTGAAGATCCCCCCAAGGGTGAAAAACTGTTTTTT. It encodes CSVEDPPKGEKLFF.

V and J are TRBV27 and TRBJ1-1, with 8 bases aligning to TRBD1. The germline gives CDR1 MNHEY, CDR2 SMNVEV (reference sequence). V was clipped by 1 base and J by 4 bases; unmatched bases: 8. The CDR3 consists of 16 residues. The CDR3 DNA reads as TGTGCCAGCAGTTTATTGATCGGACAGGGAGTCACTGAAGCTTTCTTT. Translation: CASSLLIGQGVTEAFF.

This rearrangement joins TRBV5-6 to TRBJ1-1; 7 nucleotides align to TRBD1. The germline gives CDR1 SGHDT, CDR2 YYEEEE. The CDR3 runs to 15 residues. V shed 2 bases, J shed 2 bases, and the junction held 6 bases outside the gene matches. This CDR3 reads CASSLDRARNTEAFF. The CDR3 DNA reads as TGTGCCAGCAGCTTAGACAGGGCGAGAAACACTGAAGCTTTCTTT.

The table lists this clone with a count of one. This sequence joins TRBV28 and TRBJ2-1; D may be TRBD1 (6 bases). The germline V and J ends were trimmed by 7 bases and 5 bases, with 15 bases remaining between them. This CDR3 has 14 amino acids. Germline-derived CDR1 and CDR2 are MDHEN and SYDVKM. The CDR3 DNA sequence: TGTGCCAGCACCCTAGGGGGATCTCACAATGAGCAGTTCTTC. It translates to CASTLGGSHNEQFF.

CDR3 sequence reads: CATSPGLQETQYF. CDR3 sequence (DNA): TGTGCCACCTCGCCGGGACTACAAGAGACCCAGTACTTC. This rearrangement joins TRBV10-3 to TRBJ2-5; 7 nucleotides align to TRBD2. The V gene's germline CDR1 is ENHRY and CDR2 SYGVKD. The trim removed 10 bases at V and 2 bases at J, leaving 7 bases unmatched. The CDR3 sequence is 13 residues long.

J is TRBJ1-1 and V is TRBV10-1; perhaps TRBD1 as D (5 bases). Trimming shortened V by 9 bases and J by 4 bases, and 6 bases separated the two germline ends. This CDR3 contains 10 residues. CDR1 WNHNN and CDR2 SYGVQD come from the germline V gene (reference sequence). As DNA, the CDR3 is TGCGCCAGAGGGGTCACTGAAGCTTTCTTT. Translation gives CARGVTEAFF.

The chain carries TRBV28 and TRBJ1-5; D is unresolved. The V and J ends lost 7 bases and 2 bases respectively, with 21 bases between them. This CDR3 has 17 residues. Germline CDR1 MDHEN, CDR2 SYDVKM. The CDR3 reads CASTTVDLPGGNQPQHF. The CDR3 DNA reads TGTGCCAGCACCACCGTCGACCTTCCGGGCGGCAATCAGCCCCAGCATTTT.

This chain connects TRBV7-2 to TRBJ2-7, with 8 bases lining up with TRBD2. This CDR3 has 15 residues. V gave up 2 bases and J gave up 1 base; unmatched junction bases: 4. The germline V gene has CDR1 SGHTA and CDR2 FQGNSA. This CDR3 is CASSLSGGISYEQYF. In nucleotides, the CDR3 is TGTGCCAGCAGCTTAAGCGGGGGTATATCCTACGAGCAGTACTTC.

The chain uses TRBV25-1 and TRBJ1-5; TRBD1 matches 8 bases. With V trimmed by 4 bases and J by 6 bases, 2 bases remained unmatched. Germline lookup yields CDR1 MGHDK and CDR2 SYGVNS. This CDR3 has 13 residues. The CDR3 DNA sequence: TGTGCCAGCAGTGGAGGGACAGGTCAGCCCCAGCATTTT. Protein sequence: CASSGGTGQPQHF.